The present T cell receptor (beta chain) was sequenced within a study of CD4+ T cells in melanoma. General study results and limits: A reported correlation linked neoantigen-specific CD4+ T cells to CD8+, macrophage and B cell function.

This table comes from immunoSEQ multiplex PCR, and its TCRdb copy is limited to in-frame clones, with some not included. The sample has about 140,000 clones, approximately 91% seen once; the top ten hold approximately 1.4%. V trimming: 4 bases; J trimming: 8 bases; junction bases outside the gene matches: 4. Germline-derived CDR1 and CDR2 are SGDLS and YYNGEE. The CDR3 has 12 amino acids. In the case of this clone: Antigen: not known.

The chain uses TRBV9 and TRBJ1-2, with TRBD1 identical over 8 bases. This TCR was recovered from a human donor with melanoma. This chain's CDR3 is CASSPQGGGYTF. In nucleotides, the CDR3 is TGTGCCAGCAGCCCACAGGGGGGCGGCTACACCTTC.